This TCR beta chain was sequenced during a study of cytomegalovirus exposure and HLA in healthy donors. The primer mix had 60 Vbeta and 13 Jbeta primers. Method: immunoSEQ multiplex PCR; TCRdb's copy keeps in-frame clones and lacks some. In the table there are about 160,000 clones, around four fifths of which are singletons. Specimen: PBMCs. The sequence was obtained from a woman aged 50 to 65 in good health and CMV-seronegative.

The CDR3 sequence is CASSLRMGGDEKLFF. The CDR3 DNA follows: TGTGCCAGCAGCTTAAGGATGGGAGGAGATGAAAAACTGTTTTTT. This chain uses TRBV5-4 with TRBJ1-4; D uncertain. Germline lookup yields CDR1 SGHNT and CDR2 YYREEE (reference sequence). The CDR3 totals 15 residues. Between the trimmed V and J ends, which lost 2 bases and 6 bases, there was a span of 14 bases.